The sequence of this T cell receptor beta chain was determined in a study of T cell changes during pregnancy in multiple sclerosis (dated by TCRdb to the late 2010s). The study in broad terms: In women with multiple sclerosis, the researchers looked at how the T cell repertoire shifted as pregnancy progressed.

According to the germline V gene (reference sequence), CDR1 reads MNHEY and CDR2 reads SMNVEV. The CDR3 contains 16 residues, cysteine and phenylalanine counted. The entry retains the CDR3 DNA only, 48 bases that are in frame from base 1. At the junction V is shortened by 4 bases and J by 0 bases; bases outside the gene matches: 6. Concerning this clone itself: Its target antigen remains unknown. No per-base quality is available; no much larger clone lies one base away.

The method was the immunoSEQ multiplex PCR assay. What TCRdb holds here is the immuneACCESS table cut down to in-frame rearrangements. Part of the clones is not present; checked against another copy, under half of the missing clones reflect an unresolved V gene, and the others are unexplained. The sample table holds almost 20,000 clones, of which about nine tenths were seen once. Of the sample, approximately 7.5% falls within the top ten clones. The chain couples TRBV27 to TRBJ2-7; 10 central nucleotides agree with TRBD1. The sequence was obtained from a female donor in good health, enrolled as a control in a pregnancy study. The sequencing here drew on CD8+ T cells from peripheral blood mononuclear cells, taken in the second trimester of pregnancy. The CDR3 protein: CASSSHDRGLSYEQYF. In nucleotide form, the sequence is TGTGCCAGCAGTTCGCACGACAGGGGGCTCTCCTACGAGCAGTACTTC.